One and the same sample provided the 8 T cell receptor beta chains below, sequenced in a study of sequential checkpoint blockade in melanoma. Stated treatment: randomized to nivolumab then ipilimumab (arm A) or the reverse (arm B). The data were produced by immunoSEQ multiplex PCR, yet TCRdb's version contains in-frame clones alone and is incomplete. Of about 40,000 clones listed, around 86% are singletons. Sequenced material: CD8+ T cells sorted from blood (inferred from file names), taken from a patient given nivolumab and ipilimumab in sequence. Every receptor here comes from a human donor with melanoma.

The gene calls are TRBV7-9 and TRBJ2-1, with a weak D call TRBD2 (5 bases). CDR1 and CDR2 (germline): SEHNR, FQNEAQ (reference sequence). The CDR3 extends over 16 amino acids. V was clipped by 5 bases and J by 2 bases, with 16 bases between them. Here the CDR3 reads CASSTRGGSAYNEQFF. CDR3 nucleotides: TGTGCCAGCAGCACCCGAGGTGGGAGCGCCTACAATGAGCAGTTCTTC.

J is TRBJ2-5 and V is TRBV6-6; D is possibly TRBD1 (6 bases). Germline V CDR1 and CDR2: MNHNY, SVGAGI (reference sequence). This CDR3 contains 12 residues. The V end was cut by 5 bases, the J end by 5 bases, with 9 bases between. In nucleotides, the CDR3 is TGTGCCAGCAGTGCAGGGGCCGAGACCCAGTACTTC. The encoded protein is CASSAGAETQYF.

A few counts support this clone. The chain has TRBV27 and TRBJ2-7; D is perhaps TRBD2 (6 bases). Germline loops: CDR1 MNHEY, CDR2 SMNVEV (reference sequence). This CDR3 comprises 14 residues. V lost 8 bases and J lost 6, with 20 bases in between. CDR3 nucleotides: TGTGCCAGCGGAGCCGGGACTGGAGGGCTCGAGCAGTACTTC. It specifies CASGAGTGGLEQYF.

This chain links TRBV7-9 with TRBJ2-7; D gene ambiguous. Germline V gene lookup returns CDR1 SEHNR and CDR2 FQNEAQ (reference sequence). V was pared by 10 bases and J by 3 bases, with 16 bases between. This CDR3 is 13 amino acids long. CDR3 in amino acids: CATSPERNYEQYF. For the CDR3, the DNA is TGTGCCACCTCTCCGGAGAGGAACTACGAGCAGTACTTC.

The rearrangement uses TRBV7-9 and TRBJ2-3; no clear D. Germline CDR1 is SEHNR and CDR2 is FQNEAQ (reference sequence). The CDR3 is made up of 13 amino acids. V was pared by 1 base and J by 9 bases, with 11 bases between. The CDR3 region has the DNA TGTGCCAGCAGCTTAGACTTTTCAAGAACGCAGTATTTT. Amino acid sequence: CASSLDFSRTQYF.

This chain joins TRBV6-1 and TRBJ2-3, with 7 bases lining up with TRBD2. With V trimmed by 10 bases and J by 4 bases, 14 bases remained unmatched. The CDR3 sequence is 15 residues long. Germline CDR1 and CDR2: MNHNS and SASEGT. CDR3 amino acids: CATGMRASGADTQYF. CDR3 DNA sequence: TGTGCCACCGGAATGCGGGCTAGCGGAGCAGATACGCAGTATTTT.

The genes are TRBV2 and TRBJ2-1; TRBD2 matches at 8 bases. The CDR3 covers 16 residues. Germline V gives CDR1 SNHLY, CDR2 FYNNEI. The V segment lost 3 bases and the J segment 2 bases; nucleotides outside the gene matches: 6. CDR3 residues: CASSETREVTYNEQFF. Written as DNA, the CDR3 is TGTGCCAGCAGTGAGACGCGGGAGGTAACCTACAATGAGCAGTTCTTC. The whole variable domain, remainder taken from reference TRBV2 and TRBJ2-1, is EPEVTQTPSHQVTQMGQEVILRCVPISNHLYFYWYRQILGQKVEFLVSFYNNEISEKSEIFDDQFSVERPDGSNFTLKIRSTKLEDSAMYFCASSETREVTYNEQFFGPGTRLTVL.

The sample holds a few counts of this clone. The V and J genes are TRBV6-6 and TRBJ2-7; 7 bases match TRBD2. This CDR3 region has 13 residues. CDR1 and CDR2 from the germline V gene are MNHNY and SVGAGI (reference sequence). Trimming removed 4 bases from V and 3 bases from J; junction bases left unmatched: 3. The DNA of the CDR3 is TGTGCCAGCAGTTCCGCGGGGGTCTACGAGCAGTACGTC. Translated: CASSSAGVYEQYV.